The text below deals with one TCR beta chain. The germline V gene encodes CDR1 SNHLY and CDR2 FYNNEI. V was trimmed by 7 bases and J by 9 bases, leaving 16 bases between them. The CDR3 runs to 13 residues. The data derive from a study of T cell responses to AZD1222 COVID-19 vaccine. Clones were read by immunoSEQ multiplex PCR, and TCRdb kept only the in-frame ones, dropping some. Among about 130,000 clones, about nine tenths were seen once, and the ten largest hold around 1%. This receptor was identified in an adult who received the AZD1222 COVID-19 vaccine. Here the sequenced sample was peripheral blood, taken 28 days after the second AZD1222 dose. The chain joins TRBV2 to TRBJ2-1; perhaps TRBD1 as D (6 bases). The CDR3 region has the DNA TGTGCCAGCACCCAGGGGCCCGGCGGTGAGCAGTTCTTC. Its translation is CASTQGPGGEQFF.